The rows below give T cell receptor beta chains drawn from one sample of a study of blood T cell repertoires in COVID-19. Data came from immunoSEQ multiplex PCR; TCRdb stores just in-frame clones and leaves some out. Altogether hundreds of thousands of clones are present, roughly 80% being singletons, with the ten largest covering over 8.5%. Material for sequencing was peripheral blood. These TCRs come from a woman aged 50 to 60 who had recovered from COVID-19. The CDR3 runs from the conserved cysteine through the conserved F or W. A D gene is named only where the DNA matches it firmly. Only part of the rows carry a size: once, few, many, or a class if the clone is expanded.

V,J,size,D,DNA,CDR3
TRBV11-3,TRBJ2-7,-,TRBD2,TGTGCCAGCAGCTTGAATAGGATTAGCGGGAGAAGGGGCCCCTACGAGCAGTACTTC,CASSLNRISGRRGPYEQYF
TRBV15,TRBJ1-2,-,TRBD1,TGTGCCACCAGCAGAGACCGGACAGGGAGCCCTTTGGGCTACACCTTC,CATSRDRTGSPLGYTF
TRBV9,TRBJ2-7,-,-,TGTGCCAGCAGCCCCGGCCTCCGCGGGGGCGCGTACGAGCAGTACTTC,CASSPGLRGGAYEQYF
TRBV5-1,TRBJ1-5,-,-,TGCGCCAGCAGCTTGGTGGACATTATCGGTAGCAATCAGCCCCAGCATTTT,CASSLVDIIGSNQPQHF
TRBV19,TRBJ2-7,-,TRBD1,TGTGCCAGTAGTTCGGCCGGGACAGCAAACTACGAGCAGTACTTC,CASSSAGTANYEQYF
TRBV7-9,TRBJ2-3,-,TRBD2,TGTGCCAGCAGCTTACAGCGGGGGGGCGCAGATACGCAGTATTTT,CASSLQRGGADTQYF
TRBV6-5,TRBJ2-7,-,TRBD2,TGTGCCAGCAGGACTAGCGGGAGTAACGAGCAGTACTTC,CASRTSGSNEQYF
TRBV9,TRBJ2-3,-,TRBD1,TGTGCCAGCAGCGTGACGGGACAGGGCACAGATACGCAGTATTTT,CASSVTGQGTDTQYF
TRBV7-9,TRBJ2-3,-,TRBD1,TGTGCCAGCAGCGGAACCGGGACAGGGGGCACAGATACGCAGTATTTT,CASSGTGTGGTDTQYF
TRBV24-1,TRBJ2-3,once,-,TGTGCCACCAGTGATTTCCGAGATACGCAGTATTTT,CATSDFRDTQYF
TRBV11-3,TRBJ2-1,-,-,TGTGCCAGCAGCTTAACACAGGACAACAATGAGCAGTTCTTC,CASSLTQDNNEQFF
TRBV4-3,TRBJ2-7,once,TRBD1,TGCGCCAGCAGCCAAGGAATGGGACAGGGTCAATGGGAGCAGTACTTC,CASSQGMGQGQWEQYF
TRBV7-9,TRBJ1-1,-,-,TGTGCCAGCAGCTTACAGAGGATCGAAGCTTTCTTT,CASSLQRIEAFF
TRBV24-1,TRBJ1-2,-,-,TGTGCCACCAGTGATTCCCTCTCTCGACAGCCTCGCACCTTC,CATSDSLSRQPRTF
TRBV18,TRBJ2-2,-,TRBD1,TGTGCCAGCTCACCCGGGACAGTTGCCGGGGAGCTGTTTTTT,CASSPGTVAGELFF
TRBV5-6,TRBJ1-1,-,TRBD1,TGTGCCAGCAGCTTGGAGGGGGCCGGGGTTTACTCTGAAGCTTTCTTT,CASSLEGAGVYSEAFF
TRBV6-4,TRBJ2-1,once,-,TGTGCCAGCAGTGAACAGGGTGTCCCCGCGGACAATGAGCAGTTCTTC,CASSEQGVPADNEQFF